This is a list of T cell receptor beta chains from one sample in a study of CD8 T cells in ankylosing spondylitis. TCRdb reprocessed the 5' RACE reads via MiXCR and lists one record per CDR3 protein. The data show a few hundred thousand distinct CDR3 sequences, with approximately 20% seen just once and less than 20% held by the top ten. Material for sequencing was blood, either unsorted or a sorted T cell fraction (not recorded which). All receptors derive from a male donor with ankylosing spondylitis. CDR3s include the opening cysteine and the closing phenylalanine or tryptophan.

>TRBV3-1|TRBJ2-1
CASSHGLVAEASNEQFF
>TRBV11-2|TRBJ2-7
CASSLGGGQDEQYF
>TRBV5-1|TRBJ1-1
CASRTGGDGTEAFF
>TRBV28|TRBJ1-3
CASSEGQASGNTIYF
>TRBV4-3|TRBJ2-1
CASSQVASGSYNEQFF
>TRBV29-1|TRBJ2-3
CSVARDTDTQYF
>TRBV11-3|TRBJ2-1
CASSAGRNSYNEQFF
>TRBV20-1|TRBJ2-7
CSGGKRFPSYEQYF
>TRBV5-1|TRBJ2-1
CASSLGLAGDDYNEQFF
>TRBV12-3/TRBV12-4|TRBJ2-1
CASSSASGRDYNEQFF
>TRBV29-1|TRBJ2-1
CSVDGQGGLYNEQFF
>TRBV6-6|TRBJ1-1
CASSPVGATEAFF
>TRBV5-1|TRBJ2-1
CASSARLDGNEQFF
>TRBV20-1|TRBJ2-5
CSAWYAQETQYF
>TRBV28|TRBJ2-1
CASSLSGSRLNEQFF
>TRBV7-2|TRBJ2-1
CASSLNRGLNNEQFF
>TRBV15|TRBJ1-3
CATSRGGTFSGNTIYF
>TRBV10-3|TRBJ2-3
CAISENSRTDTQYF